This is a list of T cell receptor beta chains from one sample in a study of chemoradiotherapy in HPV16-positive cancers. Libraries were prepared by immunoSEQ multiplex PCR; TCRdb keeps only in-frame clonotypes and omits some of them. The data contain thousands of clones, 71% of them singletons. The starting material was tumor tissue, obtained from a patient who underwent chemoradiotherapy. These receptors were taken from a human donor with HPV-associated anogenital cancer. Both conserved end residues are part of each CDR3. The D gene is left open where the match is weak. Clone sizes are given selectively: once, few, many, or a class where the clone is expanded.

clone_size	d_call	j_call	v_call	cdr3_nt	cdr3_aa
few	NA	TRBJ2-2	TRBV9	TGTGCCAGCAGCGTGGGTCGGGGGATCGACACCGGGGAGCTGTTTTTT	CASSVGRGIDTGELFF
NA	NA	TRBJ2-7	TRBV25-1	TGTGCCAGCAGTGATGCGATAGCGGAATCCTACGAGCAGTACTTC	CASSDAIAESYEQYF
NA	TRBD2	TRBJ2-1	TRBV7-2	TGTGCCAGCAGCCCCCAACCGGGACTAGCGGGAGGGGTGCAGTTCTTC	CASSPQPGLAGGVQFF
few	NA	TRBJ1-1	TRBV7-9	TGTGCCAGCAGCTTAACCCAGAACACTGAAGCTTTCTTT	CASSLTQNTEAFF
NA	NA	TRBJ1-5	TRBV11-1	TGTGCCAGCAGCCGCGACAGCAATCAGCCCCAGCATTTT	CASSRDSNQPQHF
NA	NA	TRBJ2-1	TRBV14	TGTGCCAGCAGCCAAGCGCAACTAGCAGGTGGGCAGTTCTTC	CASSQAQLAGGQFF
few	NA	TRBJ2-2	TRBV2	TGTGCCAGCAGTGCGGGCAGGGTGGCCCCCGGGGAGCTGTTTTTT	CASSAGRVAPGELFF
NA	TRBD1	TRBJ2-7	TRBV6-1	TGTGCCAGCAGTGAATACCCGGGACAGGGTTACGAGCAGTACTTC	CASSEYPGQGYEQYF
NA	NA	TRBJ1-3	TRBV6-1	TGTGCCAGCAGTGAACCGGGGCAGGCTGGCAACACCATATATTTT	CASSEPGQAGNTIYF
NA	NA	TRBJ2-7	TRBV5-4	TGTGCCAGCAGCCCCCAGAAGAGCTCCTACGAGCAGTACTTC	CASSPQKSSYEQYF
NA	NA	TRBJ1-5	TRBV2	TGTGCCAGCAGTGGCGGCAGCAGTAATCAGCCCCAGCATTTT	CASSGGSSNQPQHF
NA	NA	TRBJ1-1	TRBV7-7	TGTGCCAGCAGCTTACAGGTGAACACTGAAGCTTTCTTT	CASSLQVNTEAFF
NA	TRBD2	TRBJ2-3	TRBV25-1	TGTGCCAGCAGTGTCGGGACTAGCGGGTACACAGATACGCAGTATTTT	CASSVGTSGYTDTQYF
NA	NA	TRBJ1-1	TRBV5-1	TGCGCCAGCAGCTCTGATGGGTGGACTGAAGCTTTCTTT	CASSSDGWTEAFF
NA	TRBD2	TRBJ2-1	TRBV30	TGTGCCTGGAGTGTTGGGGGACTAAAGAACCCGATCTTC	CAWSVGGLKNPIF
NA	TRBD2	TRBJ2-1	TRBV6-1	TGTGCCAGCAGTGCATCACTAGCGGGGGGGAGGAATGAGCAGTTCTTC	CASSASLAGGRNEQFF
medium-sized	TRBD1	TRBJ2-7	TRBV27	TGTGCCAGCAGGATCGGGACAGCATCCTACGAGCAGTACTTC	CASRIGTASYEQYF
once	NA	TRBJ1-5	TRBV28	TGTGCCAGCAGTCCCCAGAGGGGAGGATTCGGTCAGCCCCAGCATTTT	CASSPQRGGFGQPQHF
few	TRBD1	TRBJ2-1	TRBV6-5	TGTGCCAGTGAAGGGACAGGCACAAATGAGCAGTTCTTC	CASEGTGTNEQFF
NA	TRBD1	TRBJ2-3	TRBV10-2	TGCGCCACCAAGACAGGGGGAAGCACAGATACGCAGTATTTT	CATKTGGSTDTQYF
once	NA	TRBJ2-1	TRBV29-1	TGCAGCGTGCCCCGGACAGATTTACTGGGTGAGCAGTTCTTC	CSVPRTDLLGEQFF
once	NA	TRBJ2-5	TRBV2	TGTGCCAGCAGTGTGCAGTTTCAAGAGACCCAGTACTTC	CASSVQFQETQYF
NA	NA	TRBJ2-7	TRBV7-9	TGTGCCAGCAGCTTCCGGGACACAAGCCACGAGCAGTACTTC	CASSFRDTSHEQYF
NA	NA	TRBJ1-2	TRBV6-5	TGTGCCAGCAGACAATCACGGGAAAACTATGGCTACACCTTC	CASRQSRENYGYTF
NA	TRBD1	TRBJ1-5	TRBV6-5	TGTGCCAGCGCCGAACAGGGGGCTATTCAGCCCCAGCATTTT	CASAEQGAIQPQHF
NA	NA	TRBJ1-4	TRBV11-2	TGTGCCAGCACCCGAAGCTTTAATGAAAAACTGTTTTTT	CASTRSFNEKLFF
NA	TRBD2	TRBJ2-1	TRBV11-1	TGTGCCAGCAGCTTAACTAGCGGGAGTGATGAGCAGTTCTTC	CASSLTSGSDEQFF
NA	NA	TRBJ2-5	TRBV7-2	TGTGCCAGCAGCTTAGGAGGGGGCCAAGAGACCCAGTACTTC	CASSLGGGQETQYF
few	TRBD1	TRBJ2-7	TRBV4-2	TGTGCCAGTAGTACCGGGGACAGGGGAAGCGTTAGCTCCTACGAGCAGTACTTC	CASSTGDRGSVSSYEQYF
large	NA	TRBJ1-1	TRBV27	TGTGCCAGCTGGAAGTGGGGGACTGAAGCTTTCTTT	CASWKWGTEAFF
NA	TRBD2	TRBJ2-7	TRBV27	TGTGCCAGCAGTTTGCCTATCCCCGGGACTAGCGGGGGCCACTCCTACGAGCAGTACTTC	CASSLPIPGTSGGHSYEQYF
NA	NA	TRBJ2-7	TRBV5-5	TGTGCCAGCAGCTTATGGGATTCCTACGAGCAGTACTTC	CASSLWDSYEQYF
NA	NA	TRBJ1-5	TRBV10-3	TGTGCCATCAGTGAGTCCACAGGAGGTCAGCCCCAGCATTTT	CAISESTGGQPQHF
NA	TRBD2	TRBJ2-1	TRBV7-9	TGTGCCAGCAGCCTCCGCGGGGGTGGCTACAATGAGCAGTTCTTC	CASSLRGGGYNEQFF
NA	TRBD2	TRBJ2-1	TRBV7-9	TGTGCCAGCAGGGGAGGCGGGAGTAAAGTGGGGGAGCAGTTCTTC	CASRGGGSKVGEQFF
NA	NA	TRBJ1-5	TRBV27	TGTGCCAGCAGTTTATCAGGAGGAGGGGTAGGCAATCAGCCCCAGCATTTT	CASSLSGGGVGNQPQHF
NA	NA	TRBJ2-1	TRBV4-1	TGCGCCAGCAGCCAAGTAGGGGGGGAGAAGGATGAGCAGTTCTTC	CASSQVGGEKDEQFF
few	TRBD1	TRBJ1-2	TRBV7-2	TGTGCCAGCAGCGAGAGGACAGGCGACTATGGCTACACCTTC	CASSERTGDYGYTF
NA	NA	TRBJ2-1	TRBV6-1	TGTGCCAGCAGTGAAATGGTTACAGGCCACAATGAGCAGTTCTTC	CASSEMVTGHNEQFF
few	NA	TRBJ1-1	TRBV6-1	TGTGCCAGCAGGGCCCAAAACACTGAAGCTTTCTTT	CASRAQNTEAFF
NA	NA	TRBJ2-7	TRBV10-3	TGTGCCGCTCTGGGGGAAACCACCTACGAGCAGTACTTC	CAALGETTYEQYF
NA	NA	TRBJ2-3	TRBV29-1	TGCAGCGTTGAGGGGCTAGGCGATACGCAGTATTTT	CSVEGLGDTQYF
NA	NA	TRBJ1-1	TRBV6-5	TGTGCCAGCAGTTACCGGCAGGGGATAGTTGCTTTCTTT	CASSYRQGIVAFF
NA	NA	TRBJ1-2	TRBV18	TGTGCCAGCTCACCTGGGAGGGACCCTAACTATGGCTACACCTTC	CASSPGRDPNYGYTF
NA	TRBD1	TRBJ2-3	TRBV5-1	TGCGCCAGCAGCTCACAGACAGGGTCAGATACGCAGTATTTT	CASSSQTGSDTQYF
few	TRBD1	TRBJ2-2	TRBV27	TGTGCCAGCAGCACGACGACAGGGTCCGGGGAGCTGTTTTTT	CASSTTTGSGELFF
NA	TRBD2	TRBJ2-2	TRBV7-9	TGTGCCAGCAGCTTGAGCGGGAGGGCCATTACCGGGGAGCTGTTTTTT	CASSLSGRAITGELFF
NA	TRBD1	TRBJ2-2	TRBV2	TGTGCCAGCAGTGGGCAGGGGGTTAACACCGGGGAGCTGTTTTTT	CASSGQGVNTGELFF
NA	TRBD2	TRBJ2-7	TRBV25-1	TGTGCCAGCAGCCCTAACTCCCCTGGCGGGAGGGCCGTCTACGAGCAGTACTTC	CASSPNSPGGRAVYEQYF
NA	TRBD2	TRBJ2-7	TRBV29-1	TGCAGCGGACTAGCGGGCTCCTACGAGCAGTACTTC	CSGLAGSYEQYF
NA	NA	TRBJ1-2	TRBV7-6	TGTGCCAGCAGCTTAGTAAGCGGCCATGGCTACACCTTC	CASSLVSGHGYTF
NA	NA	TRBJ1-5	TRBV19	TGTGCCAGTAGTACCGGGGGCTGGGGGCAGCCCCAGCATTTT	CASSTGGWGQPQHF
NA	NA	TRBJ1-5	TRBV28	TGTGCCAGCACCACCTTCGGGGGGGGCAATCAGCCCCAGCATTTT	CASTTFGGGNQPQHF
NA	NA	TRBJ1-1	TRBV6-6	TGTGCCAGCAGTCCGACAGGAAGGACTGAAGCTTTCTTT	CASSPTGRTEAFF
NA	NA	TRBJ1-5	TRBV6-5	TGTGCCAGCAGCTCCGGGAGGGACCAGCCCCAGCATTTT	CASSSGRDQPQHF
NA	TRBD1	TRBJ1-4	TRBV30	TGTGCCTGGAGTCAGGGGGCCAATGAAAAACTGTTTTTT	CAWSQGANEKLFF